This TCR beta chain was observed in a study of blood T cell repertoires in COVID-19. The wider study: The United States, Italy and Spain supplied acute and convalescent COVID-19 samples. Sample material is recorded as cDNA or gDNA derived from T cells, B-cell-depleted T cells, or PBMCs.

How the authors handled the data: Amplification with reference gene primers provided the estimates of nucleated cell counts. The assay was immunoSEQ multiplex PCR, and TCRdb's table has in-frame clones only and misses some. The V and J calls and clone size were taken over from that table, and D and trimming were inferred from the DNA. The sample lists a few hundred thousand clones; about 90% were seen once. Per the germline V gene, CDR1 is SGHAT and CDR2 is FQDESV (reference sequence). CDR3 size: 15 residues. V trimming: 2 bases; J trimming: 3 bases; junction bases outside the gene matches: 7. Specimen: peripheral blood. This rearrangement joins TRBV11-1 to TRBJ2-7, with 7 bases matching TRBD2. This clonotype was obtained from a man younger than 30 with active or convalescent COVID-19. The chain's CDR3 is CASSLSLAEGYEQYF. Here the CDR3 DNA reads TGTGCCAGCAGCTTAAGTCTAGCGGAGGGCTACGAGCAGTACTTC.